These T cell receptor beta chains were read from a single sample in a study of cytomegalovirus exposure and HLA in healthy donors. Sequencing was performed with immunoSEQ multiplex PCR; in TCRdb, only in-frame clones are kept and a portion is missing. The data hold over 90,000 clones, with 60% to 80% observed a single time. Sequenced input: PBMCs. These receptors were collected from a male donor in good health and CMV-seropositive. Both conserved end residues are part of each CDR3. D genes are given only for firm matches. Part of the rows lack a size; the others show once, few, many or a class for expanded clones.

CDR3nt	CDR3aa	abundance	v_gene	d_gene	j_gene
TGCGCCAGCAGCTCCGGGACACCTGCAGGCACAGATACGCAGTATTTT	CASSSGTPAGTDTQYF	-	TRBV5-1	-	TRBJ2-3
TGTGCCAGCGGGACAGTCAACACTGAAGCTTTCTTT	CASGTVNTEAFF	few	TRBV28	TRBD1	TRBJ1-1
TGTGCCAGCTCTCGTTCCCTGGGCTCTGGGGCCAACGGCCTGACTTTC	CASSRSLGSGANGLTF	-	TRBV18	-	TRBJ2-6
TGTGCCAGCAGCCCCATCTTCGGTAGCAATCAGCCCCAGCATTTT	CASSPIFGSNQPQHF	once	TRBV6-5	-	TRBJ1-5
TGCGCCAGCAGTCAAACTAGCAGCGGGGAGCTGTTTTTT	CASSQTSSGELFF	-	TRBV23-1	-	TRBJ2-2
TGTGCCAGCAGCTTGGACAGAATTAGCACAGATACGCAGTATTTT	CASSLDRISTDTQYF	-	TRBV7-3	-	TRBJ2-3
TGTGCCAGCAGTTATCAGGGGGCCCTTGGGCCCCAGCATTTT	CASSYQGALGPQHF	-	TRBV6-5	TRBD1	TRBJ1-5
TGCGCCAGCAGCTTGTGGGGGGGTGGGGCTTCTGGGGCCAACGTCCTGACTTTC	CASSLWGGGASGANVLTF	-	TRBV5-1	TRBD2	TRBJ2-6
TGCGCCAGCAGGCTTGCGGACTTTAGCACAGATACGCAGTATTTT	CASRLADFSTDTQYF	once	TRBV5-1	-	TRBJ2-3
TGTGCCAGCAACGAAGGGGGCTCGTACCAAGAGACCCAGTACTTC	CASNEGGSYQETQYF	few	TRBV28	TRBD1	TRBJ2-5
TGTGCCAGCAGTCCCCGGGGTCCAGATACGCAGTATTTT	CASSPRGPDTQYF	-	TRBV7-9	-	TRBJ2-3
TGTGCCAGCAGCTCACAAACAGGGGGCGCGGCCCTCCACTTT	CASSSQTGGAALHF	-	TRBV7-2	TRBD1	TRBJ1-6
TGCGCCAGCAGCCTTCGCGCCGCTCAGGTCGGCGAGCAGTACTTC	CASSLRAAQVGEQYF	once	TRBV4-3	-	TRBJ2-7
TGCGCCAGCAGCTTGATACAGGGTACGAGTGGGGCCAACGTCCTGACTTTC	CASSLIQGTSGANVLTF	few	TRBV5-1	-	TRBJ2-6
TGTGCCAGCAGTGGGGCAGTCTACGAGCAGTACTTC	CASSGAVYEQYF	-	TRBV6-6	-	TRBJ2-7
TGTGCCAGTAGTTCGCTAGCGGGAGGGAGAGATGAGCAGTTCTTC	CASSSLAGGRDEQFF	-	TRBV19	TRBD2	TRBJ2-1
TGTGCCAGCAGCTTGGCCGGGACAGGGAATGGGGAGCAGTACTTC	CASSLAGTGNGEQYF	-	TRBV9	TRBD1	TRBJ2-7
TGTGCCAGCAGCCAAGCCTACCTTGCAACTAATGAAAAACTGTTTTTT	CASSQAYLATNEKLFF	-	TRBV4-2	-	TRBJ1-4
TGTGCCAGCAGATCGATGACAGGCCGGGAGACCCAGTACTTC	CASRSMTGRETQYF	once	TRBV28	-	TRBJ2-5
TGTGCCAGCAGCTTACAGGGGGGCTACTACAATGAGCAGTTCTTC	CASSLQGGYYNEQFF	-	TRBV7-3	-	TRBJ2-1
TGTGCCAGCAGCCCTTCTCAGTCGGGGAAAAACATTCAGTACTTC	CASSPSQSGKNIQYF	-	TRBV9	-	TRBJ2-4
TGTGCCAGCACCTCGGGACTCCCGGAGAACATTCAGTACTTC	CASTSGLPENIQYF	-	TRBV28	-	TRBJ2-4